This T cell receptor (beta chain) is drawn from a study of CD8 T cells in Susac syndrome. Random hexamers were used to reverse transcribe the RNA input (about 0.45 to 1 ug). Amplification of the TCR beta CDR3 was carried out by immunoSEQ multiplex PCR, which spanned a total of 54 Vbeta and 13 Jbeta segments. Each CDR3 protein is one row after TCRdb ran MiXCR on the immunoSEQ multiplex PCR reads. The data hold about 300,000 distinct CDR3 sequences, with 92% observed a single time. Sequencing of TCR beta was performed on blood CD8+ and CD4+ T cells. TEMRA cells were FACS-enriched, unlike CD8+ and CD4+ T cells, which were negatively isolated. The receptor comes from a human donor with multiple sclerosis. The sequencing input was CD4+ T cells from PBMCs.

The CDR3 sequence is CSAPKGQGGTGELFF. In DNA, the CDR3 is TGCAGTGCCCCAAAGGGACAGGGGGGCACCGGGGAGCTGTTTTTT. The chain has TRBV20-1 and TRBJ2-2; the match to TRBD1 covers 11 bases. Unmatched junction bases numbered 7, after V lost 6 bases and J lost 4 bases. Germline V lookup: CDR1 DFQATT, CDR2 SNEGSKA (reference sequence). This CDR3 has 15 amino acids.